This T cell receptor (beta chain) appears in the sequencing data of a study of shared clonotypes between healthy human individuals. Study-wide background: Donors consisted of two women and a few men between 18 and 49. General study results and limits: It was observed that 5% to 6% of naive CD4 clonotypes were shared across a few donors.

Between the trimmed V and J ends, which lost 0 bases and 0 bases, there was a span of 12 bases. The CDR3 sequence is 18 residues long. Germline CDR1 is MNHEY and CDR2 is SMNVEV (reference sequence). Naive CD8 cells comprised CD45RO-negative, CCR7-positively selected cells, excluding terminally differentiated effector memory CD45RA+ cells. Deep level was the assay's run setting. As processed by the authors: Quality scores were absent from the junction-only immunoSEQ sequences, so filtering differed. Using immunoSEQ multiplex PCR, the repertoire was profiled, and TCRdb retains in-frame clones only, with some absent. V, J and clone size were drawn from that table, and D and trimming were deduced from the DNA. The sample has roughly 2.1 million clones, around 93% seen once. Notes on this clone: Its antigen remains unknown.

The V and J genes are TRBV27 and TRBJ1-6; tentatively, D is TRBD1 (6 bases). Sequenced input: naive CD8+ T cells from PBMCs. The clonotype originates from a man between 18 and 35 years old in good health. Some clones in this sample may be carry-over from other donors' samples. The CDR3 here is CASSLSGTPSSYNSPLHF. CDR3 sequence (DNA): TGTGCCAGCAGTTTATCAGGGACACCGAGCTCCTATAATTCACCCCTCCACTTT.